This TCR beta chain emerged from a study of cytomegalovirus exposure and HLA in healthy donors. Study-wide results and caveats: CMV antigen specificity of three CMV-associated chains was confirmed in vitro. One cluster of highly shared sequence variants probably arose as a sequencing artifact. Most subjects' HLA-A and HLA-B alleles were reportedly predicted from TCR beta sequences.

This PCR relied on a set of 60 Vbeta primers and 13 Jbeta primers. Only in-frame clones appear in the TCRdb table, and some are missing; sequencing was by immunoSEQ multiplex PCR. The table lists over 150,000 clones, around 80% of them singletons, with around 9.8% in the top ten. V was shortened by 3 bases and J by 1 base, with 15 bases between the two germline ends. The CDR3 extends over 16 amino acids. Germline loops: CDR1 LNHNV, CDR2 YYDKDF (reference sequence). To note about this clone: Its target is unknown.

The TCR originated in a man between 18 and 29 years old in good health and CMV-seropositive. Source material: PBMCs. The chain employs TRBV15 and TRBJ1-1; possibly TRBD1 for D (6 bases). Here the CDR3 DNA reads TGTGCCACCAGCAGGGACAGCAGTAGATGGAACACTGAAGCTTTCTTT. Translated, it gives CATSRDSSRWNTEAFF.